The entry below describes one T cell receptor beta chain. Its antigen remains unknown. The data originate from a study of cytomegalovirus exposure and HLA in healthy donors. Study findings and constraints: In a later analysis, HLA-C alleles had the fewest associated TCRs, DRB1 alleles the most.

Healthy people donating bone marrow made up the donors. 13 Jbeta primers and 60 Vbeta primers were used for the PCR. Some clones are missing from TCRdb's copy, which holds only in-frame ones; the method was immunoSEQ multiplex PCR. Here the sample table reports under 200,000 clones. This clonotype was obtained from a man younger than 45 in good health and CMV-seronegative. Source material: PBMCs.

This CDR3 is CARSFQGNNQPQHF. As DNA, the CDR3 is TGTGCCAGAAGCTTTCAGGGGAACAATCAGCCCCAGCATTTT. The chain links TRBV5-3 to TRBJ1-5, with D possibly TRBD1 on 6 matching bases. TRBV5-3 is known as an ORF, though its function is uncertain. The ends were cut back, 2 bases at V and 3 bases at J, with 9 bases in the middle. The CDR3 is 14 amino acids.